The sequence of this T cell receptor (beta chain) was determined in a study of cytomegalovirus exposure and HLA in healthy donors. Trimming at V came to 4 bases and at J to 3 bases, leaving 5 bases not matched to a gene. The CDR3 is 14 amino acids. Germline V gene lookup returns CDR1 LNHDA and CDR2 SQIVND (reference sequence). Whole-study findings and limits: Most TCR sequences proved rare, with some public TCRs found in many donors.

On this clone: What it binds is not known.

The PCR had 60 Vbeta and 13 Jbeta primers. Generated by immunoSEQ multiplex PCR, the TCRdb table keeps only in-frame clones and is missing some. The table lists some 140,000 clones, 80% of them singletons. The sequenced sample consisted of PBMCs. The sequence came from a man aged 25-45 years in good health and CMV-seropositive. This chain links TRBV19 with TRBJ1-1; 7 positions agree with TRBD1. The CDR3 sequence: CASSTDRKYTEAFF. CDR3 sequence (DNA): TGTGCCAGTAGTACGGACAGGAAATACACTGAAGCTTTCTTT.